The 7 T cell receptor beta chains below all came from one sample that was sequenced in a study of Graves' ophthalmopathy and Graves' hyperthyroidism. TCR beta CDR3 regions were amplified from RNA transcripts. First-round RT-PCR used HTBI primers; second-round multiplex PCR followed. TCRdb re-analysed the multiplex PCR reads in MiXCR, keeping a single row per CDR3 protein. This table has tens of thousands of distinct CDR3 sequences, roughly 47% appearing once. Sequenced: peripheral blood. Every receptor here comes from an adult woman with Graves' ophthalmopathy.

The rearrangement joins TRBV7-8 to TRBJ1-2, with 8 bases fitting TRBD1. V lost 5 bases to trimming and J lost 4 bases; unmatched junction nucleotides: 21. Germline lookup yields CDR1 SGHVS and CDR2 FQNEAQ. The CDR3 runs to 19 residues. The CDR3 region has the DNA TGTGCCAGCAGCAGAGGGGCCCCAGCAACACCGGGACAGGTCTATGGCTACACCTTC. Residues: CASSRGAPATPGQVYGYTF.

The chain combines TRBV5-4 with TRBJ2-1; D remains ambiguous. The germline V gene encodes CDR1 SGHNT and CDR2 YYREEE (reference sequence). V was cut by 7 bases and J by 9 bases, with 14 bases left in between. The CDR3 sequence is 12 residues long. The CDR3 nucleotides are TGTGCCAGCTTGCCCCAATTGAGTGAGCAGTTCTTC. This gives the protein CASLPQLSEQFF.

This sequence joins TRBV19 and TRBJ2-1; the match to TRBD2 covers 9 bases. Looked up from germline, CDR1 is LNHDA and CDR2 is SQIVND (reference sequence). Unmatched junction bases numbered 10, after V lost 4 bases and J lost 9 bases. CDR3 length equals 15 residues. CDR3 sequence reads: CASSRWAGGPREQFF. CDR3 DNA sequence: TGTGCCAGTAGTAGGTGGGCGGGAGGGCCTCGTGAGCAGTTCTTC.

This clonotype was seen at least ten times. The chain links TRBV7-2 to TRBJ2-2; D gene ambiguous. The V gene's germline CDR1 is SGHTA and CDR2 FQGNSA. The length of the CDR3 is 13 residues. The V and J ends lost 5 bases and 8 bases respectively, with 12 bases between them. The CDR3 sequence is CASSNMPLGELFF. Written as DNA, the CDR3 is TGTGCCAGCAGCAACATGCCGTTGGGGGAGCTGTTTTTT.

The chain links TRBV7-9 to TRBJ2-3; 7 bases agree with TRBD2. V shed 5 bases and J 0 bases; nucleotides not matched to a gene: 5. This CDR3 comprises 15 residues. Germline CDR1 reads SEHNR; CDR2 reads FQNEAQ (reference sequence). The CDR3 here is CASSRTGGSTDTQYF. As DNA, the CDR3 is TGTGCCAGCAGCCGAACGGGAGGTAGCACAGATACGCAGTATTTT.

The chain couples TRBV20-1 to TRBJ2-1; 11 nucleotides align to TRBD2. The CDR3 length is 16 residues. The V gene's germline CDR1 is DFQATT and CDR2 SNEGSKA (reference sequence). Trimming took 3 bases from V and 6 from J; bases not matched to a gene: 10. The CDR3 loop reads CSASHFSGGAGNEQFF. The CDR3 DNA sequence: TGCAGTGCTAGCCACTTTAGCGGGGGGGCCGGCAATGAGCAGTTCTTC.

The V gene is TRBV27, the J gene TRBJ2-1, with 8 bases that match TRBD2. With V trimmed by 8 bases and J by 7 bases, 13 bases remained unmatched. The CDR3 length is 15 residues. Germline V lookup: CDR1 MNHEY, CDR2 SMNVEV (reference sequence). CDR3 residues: CASRTRGGSRNEQFF. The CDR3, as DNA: TGTGCCAGCCGGACGCGCGGGGGGTCCCGGAATGAGCAGTTCTTC.